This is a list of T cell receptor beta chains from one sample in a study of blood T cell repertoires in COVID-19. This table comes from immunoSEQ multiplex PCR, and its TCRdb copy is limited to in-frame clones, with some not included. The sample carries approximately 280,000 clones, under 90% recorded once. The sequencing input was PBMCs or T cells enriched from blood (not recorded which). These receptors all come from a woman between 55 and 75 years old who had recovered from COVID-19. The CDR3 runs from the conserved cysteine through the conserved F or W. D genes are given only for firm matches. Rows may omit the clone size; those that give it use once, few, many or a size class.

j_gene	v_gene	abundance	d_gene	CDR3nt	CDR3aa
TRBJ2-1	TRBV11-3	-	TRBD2	TGTGCCAGCAGCTTTCAAGCGGGAGGGTACGGTGAGCAGTTCTTC	CASSFQAGGYGEQFF
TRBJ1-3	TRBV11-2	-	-	TGTGCCAGCAGCTTAGCTCGGGGTCGAAACACCATATATTTT	CASSLARGRNTIYF
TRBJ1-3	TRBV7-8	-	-	TGTGCCAGCAGCTTTAACTCTGGAAACACCATATATTTT	CASSFNSGNTIYF
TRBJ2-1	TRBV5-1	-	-	TGCGCCAGCAGCTTGGGCACAGGGAGCTCCTACAATGAGCAGTTCTTC	CASSLGTGSSYNEQFF
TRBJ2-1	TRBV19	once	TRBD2	TGTGCCAGTAGAGGGACTAGCGGGAGTTTCTACAATGAGCAGTTCTTC	CASRGTSGSFYNEQFF
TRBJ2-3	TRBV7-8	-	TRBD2	TGTGCCAGCAGCTTGTTGCGGGGGTTCACAGATACGCAGTATTTT	CASSLLRGFTDTQYF
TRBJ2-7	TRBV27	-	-	TGTGCCAGCAGTGCCCGCCGGCAGGGGAGATCCTACGAGCAGTACTTC	CASSARRQGRSYEQYF
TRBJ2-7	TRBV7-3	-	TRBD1	TGTGCCAGCAGCTTCTCCGGGACAGGGGACTACGAGCAGTACTTC	CASSFSGTGDYEQYF
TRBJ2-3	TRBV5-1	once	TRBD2	TGCGCCAGCAGCGTGGGACTAGCGGTCACAGATACGCAGTATTTT	CASSVGLAVTDTQYF
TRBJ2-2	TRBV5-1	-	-	TGCGCCAGCAGCTTGGGCGGTACCCGACCAACCGGGGAGCTGTTTTTT	CASSLGGTRPTGELFF
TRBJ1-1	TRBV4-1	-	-	TGCGCCAGCAGACCTTGGCGGGCGGATTCAAACACTGAAGCTTTCTTT	CASRPWRADSNTEAFF
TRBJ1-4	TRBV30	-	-	TGTGCCTGGAGTGACACTGGGGGGACTAATGAAAAACTGTTTTTT	CAWSDTGGTNEKLFF
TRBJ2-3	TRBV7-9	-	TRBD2	TGTGCCAGCAGCCAATCCCGACTAGCGACTAGCACAGATACGCAGTATTTT	CASSQSRLATSTDTQYF
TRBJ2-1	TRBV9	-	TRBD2	TGTGCCAGCAGCGTAAGGGGACTAGCGGGGGGCCCCTCCTACAATGAGCAGTTCTTC	CASSVRGLAGGPSYNEQFF
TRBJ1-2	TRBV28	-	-	TGTGCCAGCAGTTTTAACAGGATCTACGGCTACACCTTC	CASSFNRIYGYTF
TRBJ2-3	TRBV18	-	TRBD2	TGTGCCAGCTCACCTAGCGGGAGCACAGATACGCAGTATTTT	CASSPSGSTDTQYF
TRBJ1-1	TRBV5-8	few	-	TGTGCCAGCAGCCCCCGGGACAAACATCAGACTGAAGCTTTCTTT	CASSPRDKHQTEAFF
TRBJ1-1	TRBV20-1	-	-	TGCAGTGCTAGTAGGGGGATGAACACTGAAGCTTTCTTT	CSASRGMNTEAFF
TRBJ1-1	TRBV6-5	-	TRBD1	TGTGCCAGCAGGACAGGGGGCTCCGCTGAAGCTTTCTTT	CASRTGGSAEAFF
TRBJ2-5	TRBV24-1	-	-	TGTGCCACCAGTGAGGCTTCGGACTATCAAGAGACCCAGTACTTC	CATSEASDYQETQYF
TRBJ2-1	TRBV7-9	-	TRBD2	TGTGCCAGCAGCCCGCGACTAGCGGGGACCACCTACAATGAGCAGTTCTTC	CASSPRLAGTTYNEQFF
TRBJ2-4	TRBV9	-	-	TGTGCCAGCAGCGTATCAGGCGGGGAGGACATTCAGTACTTC	CASSVSGGEDIQYF
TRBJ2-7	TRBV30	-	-	TGTGCCTGGAGTACCAGGGGGGCCTACGAGCAGTACTTC	CAWSTRGAYEQYF
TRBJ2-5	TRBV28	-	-	TGTGCCAGCAGTTTGTCCGCGCCCTTAATTAAGGAGACCCAGTACTTC	CASSLSAPLIKETQYF
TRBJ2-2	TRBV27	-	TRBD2	TGTGCCAGCAGTTTATCCGTAGCGGGGTACACCGGGGAGCTGTTTTTT	CASSLSVAGYTGELFF
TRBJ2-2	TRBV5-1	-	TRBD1	TGCGCCAGCAGCTTGGGACAGGGTTATGGGGAGCTGTTTTTT	CASSLGQGYGELFF
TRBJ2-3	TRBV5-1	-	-	TGCGCCAGCAGCAAGGGCGGGAGCACAGATACGCAGTATTTT	CASSKGGSTDTQYF
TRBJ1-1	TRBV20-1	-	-	TGCAGTGCTAGTAAAGAGGAAGCTTTCTTT	CSASKEEAFF